This entry is about one T cell receptor beta chain. J lost 4 bases, V lost 7 bases, and 11 bases had no gene match. The germline gives CDR1 SEHNR, CDR2 FQNEAQ (reference sequence). The CDR3 runs 15 residues. The entry originates in a study of shared clonotypes between healthy human individuals. Using immunoSEQ multiplex PCR, the repertoire was profiled, and TCRdb retains in-frame clones only, with some absent. Of about 870,000 clones detected, around 92% appear once; the ten largest clones hold approximately 25%. In the naive CD8 group, cells lacked CD45RO and were positively selected for CCR7, so terminally differentiated effector memory CD45RA+ cells were left out.

This receptor was obtained from a man under 40 in good health. Sequencing was carried out using naive CD8+ T cells sorted from blood. This chain links TRBV7-9 with TRBJ2-7; 9 bases agree with TRBD2. This CDR3 reads CASTVSGTSQYEQYF. DNA for the CDR3: TGTGCCAGCACCGTTTCCGGGACTAGCCAGTACGAGCAGTACTTC.